What follows are 3 T cell receptor beta chains derived from one specimen sequenced in a study of T cells in women clearing cervical HPV infection. TCRdb's table, derived via immunoSEQ multiplex PCR, lists solely in-frame clones and lacks some. This sample's clone table lists about 36,000 clones. Material: blood buffy coat. The source of these receptors is a woman aged 18-69 years with a cervical HPV16 infection that either progressed to CIN3+ or cleared (not recorded which).

As for this clone: The CDR3 goes on 3 residues after the read ends, and that part is filled in from the germline J gene. This chain links TRBV20-1 with TRBJ1-1; D possibly corresponds to TRBD1 (5 bases). In germline, CDR1 is DFQATT, CDR2 SNEGSKA (reference sequence). CDR3 length: 11 residues. Between the trimmed V and J ends, which lost 5 bases and 7 bases, there was a span of 11 bases. The CDR3: CSASSRGEAFF. Partial CDR3 DNA: TGCAGTGCTTCGTCGAGGGGTGAA.

Details on this clone: The CDR3 end is not reached by the read, which stops 3 residues before it; the germline J gene fills it in. The chain joins TRBV30 to TRBJ1-5; 9 bases line up with TRBD1. V gave up 2 bases and J gave up 6 bases; unmatched junction bases: 14. Germline V gives CDR1 GTSNPN, CDR2 SVGIG (reference sequence). This CDR3 is 17 amino acids long. Partial CDR3 DNA: TGTGCCTGGAGTCACTCTCATATGGACAGGGGCATTCAGCCC. It translates to CAWSHSHMDRGIQP. The full CDR3 is CAWSHSHMDRGIQPQHF.

Worth noting for this clone: The germline gene is not matched at one end of the junction; a read error may be the cause. The read terminates 3 residues before the CDR3 end, so the remaining end is supplied by the germline J gene. J is TRBJ2-1 and V is TRBV4-2; TRBD1 might be the D (5 bases). Germline loops: CDR1 LGHNA, CDR2 YNFKEQ. The CDR3 is 16 residues long. Partial CDR3 DNA: TGCGCCAGCAGCCAAAACAGGATCCAGATCTACAATGAG. Its translation is CASSQNRIQIYNE. In full, the CDR3 reads CASSQNRIQIYNEQFF.